The rows below give T cell receptor beta chains drawn from one sample of a study of cytomegalovirus exposure and HLA in healthy donors. Here immunoSEQ multiplex PCR was the method, and the copy in TCRdb shows in-frame clones only, minus some. The specimen's table records over 150,000 clones. Sequencing used PBMCs. The receptors were sampled from a boy younger than 18 in good health and CMV-seronegative. The CDR3 runs from the conserved cysteine through the conserved F or W.

TRBJ2-2,TRBV4-1,CASSQAAWATGELFF
TRBJ2-2,TRBV11-3,CASSPPRGAGGTGELFF
TRBJ2-7,TRBV21-1,CASSKRTGGSYEQYF
TRBJ2-2,TRBV25-1,CASSEYIGQANTGELFF
TRBJ2-5,TRBV6-1,CASGREGTQYF
TRBJ2-7,TRBV25-1,CASRGGGTYEQYF
TRBJ2-1,TRBV18,CASSSRLADNEQFF
TRBJ2-2,TRBV9,CASSDKSSNRDRATPANTGELFF
TRBJ2-3,TRBV4-3,CASSQGGRVTDTQYF
TRBJ1-2,TRBV9,CASSVSAGSYGYTF
NA,TRBV7-9,CASSSTRTSGGFFEQYF
TRBJ1-4,TRBV7-2,CASSLARNEKLFF
TRBJ2-1,TRBV4-3,CASSPWRADRPGYFNEQFF
TRBJ2-5,TRBV7-2,CASSPPPITSGPQETQYF
TRBJ1-2,TRBV2,CASTQPGQAGYTF
TRBJ1-5,TRBV19,CASSTGGTLSPQHF
TRBJ2-3,TRBV7-2,CASSGVSGGSTDTQYF
TRBJ2-1,TRBV1,CTSSARDRDFDEQFF
TRBJ2-3,TRBV7-6,CASSLGLGAPTDTQYF
TRBJ2-1,TRBV19,CASTLSGGAGNEQFF
TRBJ2-7,TRBV7-9,CASSPAKGDRELGEQYF
TRBJ2-7,TRBV5-1,CASSLDGNYEQYF
TRBJ2-1,TRBV9,CASSSAEGREYNEQFF
TRBJ1-3,TRBV28,CASSPTGSGNTIYF
TRBJ2-5,TRBV6-1,CASSEGTELIPETQYF
TRBJ1-1,TRBV5-1,CASSLVGLEGTEAFF
TRBJ1-2,TRBV15,CATGKAGDYGYTF
TRBJ1-1,TRBV7-9,CASSPAGATEAFF
TRBJ1-1,TRBV7-9,CASRGDRDTEAFF
TRBJ2-1,TRBV9,CASSEGILRDEQFF
TRBJ1-2,TRBV11-2,CASSTGQGAFGYTF
TRBJ2-3,TRBV2,CASSEHTGGRKDTQYF
TRBJ2-7,TRBV12-5,CASGATAGTGVSSEQYF
TRBJ2-1,TRBV7-8,CASSIPRDRGWNEQFF
TRBJ1-3,TRBV7-8,CASSFIQGQGAISGNTIYF
TRBJ2-2,TRBV19,CASSIDRGSGELFF
TRBJ1-2,TRBV6-1,CASSPYSYGYTF
TRBJ1-3,TRBV30,CAWSDNIIYF
TRBJ2-3,TRBV9,CASSGLGLAGGPSRDTQYF
TRBJ1-2,TRBV5-8,CASSRPAEGNYGYTF
TRBJ2-3,TRBV29-1,CSVGFGGGTDTQYF
TRBJ1-2,TRBV4-2,CASRRGLATNYGYTF
TRBJ2-2,TRBV27,CASSFQTTNTGELFF
TRBJ2-7,TRBV5-4,CASSLSGPSYEQYF